Below, one TCR beta chain is given with its context. What it binds is unknown. These data are taken from a study of glioma-infiltrating T cells. The iRepertoire nested amplicon-rescue multiplex PCR amplified TCR alpha and beta CDR3s from RNA. Tissue mRNA or PBMC total RNA, 100-400 ng, went into one-step reverse transcription and amplification. TCRdb reprocessed the multiplex PCR reads with MiXCR, giving one entry per CDR3 protein. The table has about 93,000 distinct CDR3 sequences, approximately 42% seen once. V was clipped by 6 bases and J by 2 bases, with 11 bases between them. The CDR3 length is 14 residues. Germline values: CDR1 MNHNY, CDR2 SVGAGI (reference sequence). Study results and caveats: CDR3 overlap between tissue and blood was very small. Gliomas, especially low-grade, showed above-expected tissue-blood divergence; non-neoplastic patients showed below.

The chain employs TRBV6-6 and TRBJ2-1; D remains ambiguous. The receptor was derived from a human donor with low-grade glioma or glioblastoma, undergoing nonglioma brain surgery, or in good health (not recorded which). The sample was glioma tissue, nonneoplastic brain tissue, or PBMCs (not recorded which). This CDR3 is CASRDNGPYNEQFF. The CDR3 nucleotides read TGTGCCAGCAGAGATAATGGTCCCTACAATGAGCAGTTCTTC.